What follows are 22 T cell receptor beta chains derived from one specimen sequenced in a study of blood T cell repertoires in COVID-19. Only in-frame clones appear in the TCRdb table, and some are missing; sequencing was by immunoSEQ multiplex PCR. The table has 80,000 to 100,000 clones, 87% seen once; the top ten hold approximately 20%. Sequences were obtained from peripheral blood. The receptor set was obtained from a human donor in a cohort sampled during active COVID-19.

This rearrangement joins TRBV7-3 to TRBJ2-1; TRBD2 agrees at 7 bases. Unmatched junction bases numbered 13, after V lost 2 bases and J lost 3 bases. Per germline, CDR1 SGHTA and CDR2 FQGTGA. The CDR3 runs to 18 residues. The CDR3 DNA is TGTGCCAGCAGCTTACAATTACCCGGGAGGAGGCACTACAATGAGCAGTTCTTC. Translation: CASSLQLPGRRHYNEQFF.

This sequence joins TRBV29-1 and TRBJ1-1, with 9 bases identical to TRBD1. J was trimmed by 1 base and V by 7 bases; bases with no gene match: 7. The CDR3 has 14 amino acids. Germline V gives CDR1 SQVTM, CDR2 ANQGSEA. DNA for the CDR3: TGCAGCGGACTGGACAGGGGCTCGAACACTGAAGCTTTCTTT. Amino acid sequence: CSGLDRGSNTEAFF. Filled out from reference TRBV29-1 and TRBJ1-1, the complete variable domain reads SAVISQKPSRDICQRGTSLTIQCQVDSQVTMMFWYRQQPGQSLTLIATANQGSEATYESGFVIDKFPISRPNLTFSTLTVSNMSPEDSSIYLCSGLDRGSNTEAFFGQGTRLTVV.

This clone was seen just once. The chain uses TRBV2 and TRBJ2-2; 7 bases match TRBD2. V trimming: 8 bases; J trimming: 4 bases; junction bases outside the gene matches: 4. Germline V gives CDR1 SNHLY, CDR2 FYNNEI. The CDR3 extends over 13 amino acids. The CDR3 nucleotides read TGTGCCAGCCGGGAGGTCGTCACCGGGGAGCTGTTTTTT. Translation gives CASREVVTGELFF.

The chain carries TRBV7-2 and TRBJ1-2, with D uncertain. CDR3 size: 16 residues. Germline CDR1 SGHTA, CDR2 FQGNSA. With 0 bases removed from V and 4 bases from J, the gap between germline ends came to 15 bases. The CDR3: CASSLASPGSSYGYTF. In DNA form, the CDR3 reads TGTGCCAGCAGCTTAGCATCCCCTGGTAGTTCCTATGGCTACACCTTC.

The rearrangement uses TRBV10-2 and TRBJ2-7; no firm D call. Trimming removed 6 bases from V and 0 bases from J, with 18 bases in between. This CDR3 contains 16 residues. Germline V lookup: CDR1 WSHSY, CDR2 SAAADI. The CDR3 spells CASSGPDPGPSYEQYF. The CDR3 coding sequence is TGCGCCAGCAGCGGTCCTGACCCTGGGCCCTCCTACGAGCAGTACTTC.

The chain recombines TRBV27 with TRBJ2-7; 10 nucleotides align to TRBD1. Per the germline V gene, CDR1 is MNHEY and CDR2 is SMNVEV (reference sequence). V was clipped by 8 bases and J by 4 bases; unmatched bases: 2. The CDR3 consists of 12 residues. Here the CDR3 DNA reads TGTGCCAGCGGGACAGGGGCTTACGAGCAGTACTTC. Translating it yields CASGTGAYEQYF.

The gene calls are TRBV19 and TRBJ2-1; a weak D match, TRBD2 (5 bases). Trimming removed 11 bases at V and 0 bases at J, with 20 bases between. From germline, CDR1 is LNHDA and CDR2 SQIVND (reference sequence). The CDR3 sequence is 16 residues long. The CDR3 is CACEGDGFSSYNEQFF. Written as DNA, the CDR3 is TGTGCCTGCGAGGGTGACGGTTTTTCCTCCTACAATGAGCAGTTCTTC.

This chain uses TRBV10-1 with TRBJ2-4; 9 bases are a match to TRBD1. V shed 5 bases and J 7 bases; nucleotides not matched to a gene: 3. CDR1 and CDR2 (germline): WNHNN, SYGVQD (reference sequence). The CDR3 covers 13 residues. The CDR3 protein is CASSPGTGNIQYF. CDR3 coding DNA: TGCGCCAGCAGTCCCGGGACAGGGAACATTCAGTACTTC.

The V and J genes are TRBV19 and TRBJ1-6, with D unclear. Germline V gene sequence: CDR1 LNHDA, CDR2 SQIVND (reference sequence). Trimming took off 6 bases at V and 7 bases at J, with 16 bases between the two ends. The CDR3 spans 15 residues. As DNA, the CDR3 is TGTGCCAGTAGAGAGCTTTCGTCGAAGAATTCACCCCTCCACTTT. Protein sequence: CASRELSSKNSPLHF.

The chain carries TRBV4-2 and TRBJ1-2; unclear D gene. This CDR3 contains 12 residues. Per the germline V gene, CDR1 is LGHNA and CDR2 is YNFKEQ. The germline V and J ends were trimmed by 1 base and 11 bases, with 11 bases remaining between them. For the CDR3, the DNA is TGTGCCAGCAGCCAAGGTCTCGTTACTTACACCTTC. Protein sequence: CASSQGLVTYTF.

This clone is a singleton in its sample. The chain recombines TRBV19 with TRBJ2-1, with TRBD2 matching 12 bases. Trimming cost V 5 bases and J 9 bases; bases outside gene matches: 2. The germline CDR1 and CDR2 sequences are LNHDA and SQIVND (reference sequence). CDR3 length: 13 amino acids. CDR3 DNA sequence: TGTGCCAGTAGTTTGGGACTAGCGGGTGAGCAGTTCTTC. The encoded protein is CASSLGLAGEQFF.

The chain joins TRBV19 to TRBJ1-6; D gene unclear. Trimming took 5 bases from V and 7 from J, leaving 12 bases between them. The CDR3 length is 14 residues. Germline CDR1 LNHDA, CDR2 SQIVND (reference sequence). CDR3 loop: CASSLRSGNSPLHF. CDR3 bases: TGTGCCAGTAGTTTACGCAGCGGGAATTCACCCCTCCACTTT. Combining the CDR3 with reference TRBV19 and TRBJ1-6 gives the whole variable domain DGGITQSPKYLFRKEGQNVTLSCEQNLNHDAMYWYRQDPGQGLRLIYYSQIVNDFQKGDIAEGYSVSREKKESFPLTVTSAQKNPTAFYLCASSLRSGNSPLHFGNGTRLTVT.

This chain uses TRBV9 with TRBJ2-5; D may be TRBD2 (6 bases). The CDR3 is made up of 14 amino acids. The V end lost 2 bases, the J end lost 5 bases, and 13 bases lay between the germline ends. Germline CDR1 and CDR2: SGDLS and YYNGEE. The CDR3 bases are TGTGCCAGCAGCGTTGGGGGGATCGGGGAGACCCAGTACTTC. It is translated as CASSVGGIGETQYF.

This chain joins TRBV6-6 and TRBJ1-5; the D gene is possibly TRBD1 (5 bases). The germline V and J ends were trimmed by 0 bases and 4 bases, with 10 bases remaining between them. The germline gives CDR1 MNHNY, CDR2 SVGAGI (reference sequence). This CDR3 has 15 residues. The CDR3 DNA reads TGTGCCAGCAGTTACTCGAGACAGTCAAATCAGCCCCAGCATTTT. Its protein is CASSYSRQSNQPQHF.

This chain connects TRBV11-3 to TRBJ2-7; 7 positions match TRBD2. V was clipped by 4 bases and J by 4 bases; unmatched bases: 16. Germline V gene sequence: CDR1 SGHNT, CDR2 YENEEA. The CDR3 is 17 amino acids. CDR3 DNA: TGTGCCAGCAGCTCAGACGGAGCGGGACTTAGGGGATACGAGCAGTACTTC. Amino acids: CASSSDGAGLRGYEQYF.

This clone has a handful of counts. The rearrangement uses TRBV2 and TRBJ2-3, with D perhaps TRBD2 (5 bases). The CDR3 runs 14 residues. Per the germline V gene, CDR1 is SNHLY and CDR2 is FYNNEI. V lost 8 bases and J 6 bases, leaving 18 bases between the germline ends. The CDR3 loop reads CASGSGSSWDTQYF. The CDR3 DNA reads TGTGCCAGCGGTTCGGGGAGTAGTTGGGATACGCAGTATTTT.

The chain is built from TRBV5-4 and TRBJ1-1, with D tentatively TRBD1 (5 bases). Trimming cost V 0 bases and J 5 bases, with 17 bases left between them. CDR3 length: 16 amino acids. Germline V gene sequence: CDR1 SGHNT, CDR2 YYREEE (reference sequence). The CDR3 bases are TGTGCCAGCAGCTTGGCTCAGGGTAGGGTCAGTACTGAAGCTTTCTTT. Residues: CASSLAQGRVSTEAFF.

The chain has TRBV5-8 and TRBJ2-5; a possible D gene is TRBD2 (6 bases). V lost 0 bases to trimming and J lost 2 bases, with 8 bases between them. Germline V CDR1 and CDR2: SGHTS, YDEGEE. This CDR3 comprises 14 residues. The CDR3 DNA reads as TGTGCCAGCAGCTTGGTGGGGGGTCAAGAGACCCAGTACTTC. It codes for CASSLVGGQETQYF.

The CDR3 sequence is CASSQDPLAVYNEQFF. DNA for the CDR3: TGTGCCAGCAGCCAAGATCCCCTAGCGGTATACAATGAGCAGTTCTTC. The rearrangement links TRBV3-1 (or the pseudogene TRBV3-2) to TRBJ2-1, with 7 bases that match TRBD2. V lost 0 bases and J lost 4; bases outside the gene matches: 6. The CDR3 is made up of 16 amino acids. Germline CDR1 and CDR2: LGHDT and YNNKEL (reference sequence).

The J gene is TRBJ1-4, the V gene TRBV7-9; the match to TRBD1 covers 7 bases. Per the germline V gene, CDR1 is SEHNR and CDR2 is FQNEAQ (reference sequence). After removal of 1 base from V and 0 bases from J, the junction contained 8 bases not matched to a gene. This CDR3 is 18 amino acids long. CDR3 amino acids: CASSLGRGLGSTNEKLFF. CDR3 coding DNA: TGTGCCAGCAGCTTAGGAAGGGGGCTGGGATCAACTAATGAAAAACTGTTTTTT.

This chain uses TRBV3-1 (or the pseudogene TRBV3-2) with TRBJ1-3; the D is unclear. V shed 3 bases and J shed 0 bases, with 9 bases lying between them. The CDR3 loop spans 15 amino acids. The V gene's germline CDR1 is LGHDT and CDR2 YNNKEL (reference sequence). The CDR3 DNA follows: TGTGCCAGCAGCCAGGTTCACAACTCTGGAAACACCATATATTTT. It yields the protein CASSQVHNSGNTIYF.

The rearrangement uses TRBV6-5 and TRBJ1-2; 9 positions agree with TRBD1. Germline V lookup: CDR1 MNHEY, CDR2 SVGAGI. This CDR3 has 15 amino acids. V was clipped by 5 bases and J by 4 bases; unmatched bases: 8. CDR3 DNA sequence: TGTGCCAGCAGTCGACAGGGGGGGGTCACCTATGGCTACACCTTC. Its translation is CASSRQGGVTYGYTF.